These 24 T cell receptor beta chains came from one sample sequenced in a study of cytomegalovirus exposure and HLA in healthy donors. In the PCR, 60 Vbeta and 13 Jbeta primers were used. Sequencing was performed with immunoSEQ multiplex PCR; in TCRdb, only in-frame clones are kept and a portion is missing. The table includes about 150,000 clones, around 78% detected once. Sequencing was performed on PBMCs. All receptors come from a woman between 45 and 60 years old in good health and CMV-seropositive.

V and J are TRBV18 and TRBJ2-5; D may be TRBD2 (5 bases). Germline V gene lookup returns CDR1 KGHSH and CDR2 LQKENI. V lost 3 bases to trimming and J lost 7 bases, with 12 bases between them. The CDR3 extends over 13 amino acids. CDR3 in amino acids: CASSPTTEGTQYF. In nucleotides, the CDR3 is TGTGCCAGCTCACCGACTACTGAGGGGACCCAGTACTTC. Together with reference TRBV18 and TRBJ2-5, the CDR3 gives the full variable domain: NAGVMQNPRHLVRRRGQEARLRCSPMKGHSHVYWYRQLPEEGLKFMVYLQKENIIDESGMPKERFSAEFPKEGPSILRIQQVVRGDSAAYFCASSPTTEGTQYFGPGTRLLVL.

The rearrangement links TRBV28 to TRBJ1-6; TRBD1 aligns across 7 bases. This CDR3 has 15 residues. The V segment lost 3 bases and the J segment 6 bases; nucleotides outside the gene matches: 5. The germline V gene has CDR1 MDHEN and CDR2 SYDVKM. DNA for the CDR3: TGTGCCAGCAGTTTGGACAGGCGACCTAATTCACCCCTCCACTTT. This sequence encodes CASSLDRRPNSPLHF.

This clone has only a few counts. This chain links TRBV5-4 with TRBJ2-5; 10 bases are a match to TRBD2. This CDR3 contains 15 residues. The germline CDR1 and CDR2 sequences are SGHNT and YYREEE (reference sequence). Trimming cost V 2 bases and J 4 bases; bases outside gene matches: 5. The DNA for the CDR3 is TGTGCCAGCAGCTTAATAGCGGGGGGTTCAGAGACCCAGTACTTC. Translating gives CASSLIAGGSETQYF. Filled out from reference TRBV5-4 and TRBJ2-5, the complete variable domain reads ETGVTQSPTHLIKTRGQQVTLRCSSQSGHNTVSWYQQALGQGPQFIFQYYREEENGRGNFPPRFSGLQFPNYSSELNVNALELDDSALYLCASSLIAGGSETQYFGPGTRLLVL.

This chain links TRBV5-5 with TRBJ1-2; TRBD1 matches 8 bases. Germline values: CDR1 SGHKS, CDR2 YYEKEE (reference sequence). After removal of 5 bases from V and 5 bases from J, the junction contained 11 bases not matched to a gene. This CDR3 region has 15 residues. CDR3 sequence: CASRNRQGAEYGYTF. The CDR3 DNA is TGTGCCAGCAGAAACAGGCAGGGGGCAGAGTATGGCTACACCTTC.

V gene TRBV18 combines with J gene TRBJ2-2; TRBD2 aligns across 9 bases. V was pared by 4 bases and J by 0 bases, with 9 bases of the junction left unmatched. The CDR3 loop spans 18 amino acids. Germline V gives CDR1 KGHSH, CDR2 LQKENI. CDR3 sequence: CASSLLPSGETNTGELFF. CDR3 sequence (DNA): TGTGCCAGCTCACTTCTTCCTAGCGGGGAGACGAACACCGGGGAGCTGTTTTTT.

This clone was seen more than once but under ten times. V is TRBV27 and J is TRBJ2-7; TRBD1 matches at 7 bases. Germline CDR1 and CDR2: MNHEY and SMNVEV (reference sequence). V was pared by 0 bases and J by 6 bases, with 8 bases of the junction left unmatched. This CDR3 spans 15 amino acids. The CDR3 DNA sequence: TGTGCCAGCAGTTTATCCGGGGCAGGGGGAATCGAGCAGTACTTC. Translating it yields CASSLSGAGGIEQYF.

This clone was seen only once. The V gene is TRBV5-1, the J gene TRBJ2-7; 11 bases are a match to TRBD2. CDR3 size: 16 residues. Germline CDR1 is SGHRS and CDR2 is YFSETQ. The junction had 9 bases not matched to a gene; V was cut back by 4 bases and J by 3 bases. The CDR3 DNA is TGCGCCAGCAGCCCAGGTACTAGCGGGGGTTTCTACGAGCAGTACTTC. Its translation: CASSPGTSGGFYEQYF. The full variable domain, its missing parts supplied by reference TRBV5-1 and TRBJ2-7, is KAGVTQTPRYLIKTRGQQVTLSCSPISGHRSVSWYQQTPGQGLQFLFEYFSETQRNKGNFPGRFSGRQFSNSRSEMNVSTLELGDSALYLCASSPGTSGGFYEQYFGPGTRLTVT.

The chain joins TRBV7-6 to TRBJ1-3; tentatively, D is TRBD1 (5 bases). There are 14 residues in the CDR3. Trimming left V 6 bases short and J 2 bases short, with 11 bases between. Germline V CDR1 and CDR2: SGHVS, FNYEAQ. CDR3 residues: CASSSRETGNTIYF. Here the CDR3 DNA reads TGTGCCAGCAGTTCCAGGGAAACTGGAAACACCATATATTTT. Filled out from reference TRBV7-6 and TRBJ1-3, the complete variable domain reads GAGVSQSPRYKVTKRGQDVALRCDPISGHVSLYWYRQALGQGPEFLTYFNYEAQQDKSGLPNDRFSAERPEGSISTLTIQRTEQRDSAMYRCASSSRETGNTIYFGEGSWLTVV.

The rearrangement uses TRBV29-1 and TRBJ2-3; perhaps TRBD1 as D (5 bases). Trimming shortened V by 6 bases and J by 1 base, and 11 bases separated the two germline ends. Looked up from germline, CDR1 is SQVTM and CDR2 is ANQGSEA. The CDR3 extends over 13 amino acids. The CDR3 region has the DNA TGCAGCGTATGGGGCAGAGGCACAGATACGCAGTATTTT. Its protein is CSVWGRGTDTQYF.

Turning to this clone: One end of the junction does not line up with germline, which may come from a read error. The rearrangement links TRBV7-9 to TRBJ1-2; a possible D gene is TRBD1 (6 bases). The germline V gene has CDR1 SEHNR and CDR2 FQNEAQ (reference sequence). This CDR3 has 16 residues. The CDR3 reads CSSSMPGQRGDYGYTF. For the CDR3, the DNA is TGTTCCAGCAGCATGCCGGGACAAAGAGGGGACTATGGCTACACCTTC. Full variable domain (remainder filled in from reference TRBV7-9 and TRBJ1-2): DTGVSQNPRHKITKRGQNVTFRCDPISEHNRLYWYRQTLGQGPEFLTYFQNEAQLEKSRLLSDRFSAERPKGSFSTLEIQRTEQGDSAMYLCSSSMPGQRGDYGYTFGSGTRLTVV.

CDR3 sequence (DNA): TGTGCCAGCAGCCAAGGGGGAGGGGGAATGAGGAATTCACCCCTCCACTTT. Its translation is CASSQGGGGMRNSPLHF. This chain links TRBV14 with TRBJ1-6; D possibly corresponds to TRBD1 (6 bases). Germline lookup yields CDR1 SGHDN and CDR2 FVKESK. V gave up 1 base and J gave up 7 bases, with 17 bases separating them. The CDR3 length is 17 residues.

The chain combines TRBV4-1 with TRBJ2-6; D uncertain. The CDR3 length is 19 residues. The V and J ends lost 0 bases and 0 bases respectively, with 15 bases between them. Germline V gene lookup returns CDR1 MGHRA and CDR2 YSYEKL. The CDR3 sequence: CASSQDTDSSSSGANVLTF. CDR3 bases: TGCGCCAGCAGCCAAGATACCGACTCCTCGAGCTCTGGGGCCAACGTCCTGACTTTC.

The chain combines TRBV6-1 with TRBJ1-4; perhaps TRBD1 as D (5 bases). This CDR3 contains 15 residues. Trimming pared 5 bases from V and 0 bases from J, leaving 10 bases between. Germline V gene sequence: CDR1 MNHNS, CDR2 SASEGT. The CDR3 DNA is TGTGCCAGCAGTCCAGGGCTGACAACTAATGAAAAACTGTTTTTT. Its protein product is CASSPGLTTNEKLFF.

The rearrangement joins TRBV6-5 to TRBJ1-2; tentatively, D is TRBD1 (5 bases). This CDR3 contains 13 residues. The V end was cut by 6 bases, the J end by 4 bases, with 12 bases between. The germline V gene has CDR1 MNHEY and CDR2 SVGAGI. The CDR3 DNA follows: TGTGCCAGCAGGGTTGACAGCCTCTATGGCTACACCTTC. It specifies CASRVDSLYGYTF.

This chain uses TRBV5-6 with TRBJ1-1; 7 bases map to TRBD1. Trimming took 3 bases from V and 6 from J; bases not matched to a gene: 11. The CDR3 length is 15 residues. CDR1 is SGHDT and CDR2 is YYEEEE in the germline V gene. CDR3 coding DNA: TGTGCCAGCAGCTCTGGGACAGCAACCTACTCTGAAGCTTTCTTT. Protein sequence: CASSSGTATYSEAFF.

Regarding this clone: The sample has other DNA sequences that encode this CDR3 too. The chain has TRBV2 and TRBJ1-2; D not certain. V lost 2 bases, J lost 2 bases, and 3 bases lay in between. Germline CDR1 and CDR2: SNHLY and FYNNEI. This CDR3 has 12 amino acids. The CDR3: CASSESNYGYTF. The CDR3 DNA sequence: TGTGCCAGCAGTGAAAGCAACTATGGCTACACCTTC.

J is TRBJ2-5 and V is TRBV5-4; D unclear. The V gene lost 2 bases and the J gene lost 4 bases, with 15 bases spanning the gap. Germline V lookup: CDR1 SGHNT, CDR2 YYREEE (reference sequence). CDR3 size: 15 residues. DNA of the CDR3: TGTGCCAGCAGCTTAGCAGGCCGTAGGCGAGAGACCCAGTACTTC. It translates to CASSLAGRRRETQYF.

This chain joins TRBV2 and TRBJ1-2; TRBD1 aligns across 9 bases. CDR3 size: 15 residues. Looked up from germline, CDR1 is SNHLY and CDR2 is FYNNEI. The V segment lost 6 bases and the J segment 5 bases; nucleotides outside the gene matches: 10. CDR3 nucleotide sequence: TGTGCCAGCAGGGCGGGGACAGGGATTAATTATGGCTACACCTTC. Translation: CASRAGTGINYGYTF.

The chain recombines TRBV9 with TRBJ2-3; 10 bases match TRBD2. V shed 7 bases and J 2 bases; nucleotides not matched to a gene: 10. CDR1 and CDR2 from the germline V gene are SGDLS and YYNGEE. The CDR3 has 16 amino acids. In nucleotides, the CDR3 is TGTGCCAGCGGACCCTTAGCGGGGGGCGTCACAGATACGCAGTATTTT. This gives the protein CASGPLAGGVTDTQYF.

The rearrangement joins TRBV7-8 to TRBJ2-7; no clear D. CDR1 and CDR2 (germline): SGHVS, FQNEAQ. This CDR3 contains 17 residues. V lost 2 bases and J lost 6, with 23 bases in between. The CDR3, as DNA: TGTGCCAGCAGCTTAAGCGTGGTAGGCCCTTCCCTGGGCGAGCAGTACTTC. Translation: CASSLSVVGPSLGEQYF.

The chain has TRBV10-2 and TRBJ2-3; D is ambiguous. Germline assignment: CDR1 WSHSY and CDR2 SAAADI. The V end was cut by 3 bases, the J end by 5 bases, with 9 bases between. The CDR3 has 13 residues. CDR3 DNA: TGCGCCAGCAGTGATCCCTCGAGAGATACGCAGTATTTT. This translates into CASSDPSRDTQYF.

This clone was counted a single time. The chain is built from TRBV12-5 and TRBJ2-7; 8 bases map to TRBD1. In germline, CDR1 is LGHNT, CDR2 FRNRAP. V lost 5 bases, J lost 4 bases, and 7 bases stayed unmatched. CDR3 length: 14 amino acids. CDR3 amino acids: CASGVGQDQYEQYF. DNA of the CDR3: TGTGCTAGTGGTGTGGGACAGGATCAATACGAGCAGTACTTC.

This clone was counted between two and nine times. The rearrangement links TRBV7-8 to TRBJ1-3, with unresolved D. CDR3 length: 12 residues. Germline CDR1 and CDR2: SGHVS and FQNEAQ. V gave up 5 bases and J gave up 7 bases, with 9 bases separating them. The CDR3 spells CASSPRSNTIYF. CDR3 nucleotides: TGTGCCAGCAGCCCGAGATCGAACACCATATATTTT.

The chain joins TRBV5-1 to TRBJ2-5; tentative D call: TRBD2 (7 bases). CDR3 length: 13 residues. Germline V gene sequence: CDR1 SGHRS, CDR2 YFSETQ. V gave up 3 bases and J gave up 5 bases, with 11 bases separating them. Here the CDR3 DNA reads TGCGCCAGCAGCTCGGGGGGCGGTGAGACCCAGTACTTC. The encoded protein is CASSSGGGETQYF.